What follows are 12 T cell receptor beta chains derived from one specimen sequenced in a study of blood T cells in healthy people across ages. Primed by a sample-barcoded 5' primer and a J-beta primer mix, a second PCR proceeded for about 6 to 11 cycles. TCRdb reprocessed the 5' RACE reads with MiXCR, giving one entry per CDR3 protein. Seen here are 800,000 to 1,000,000 distinct CDR3 sequences, 40% to 60% observed once, and the top ten hold roughly 13%. The sequenced sample consisted of blood. These receptors were obtained from a man aged 25-45 years in good health.

This sequence joins TRBV28 and TRBJ2-1; D is possibly TRBD1 (5 bases). The CDR3 runs 14 residues. Germline V CDR1 and CDR2: MDHEN, SYDVKM. Trimming left V 3 bases short and J 10 bases short, with 16 bases between. The CDR3 DNA reads TGTGCCAGCAGTTTTCCCACTTCGGACACCGAGCAGTTCTTC. Amino acid sequence: CASSFPTSDTEQFF. Using reference TRBV28 and TRBJ2-1 for the parts outside the CDR3, the full variable domain is DVKVTQSSRYLVKRTGEKVFLECVQDMDHENMFWYRQDPGLGLRLIYFSYDVKMKEKGDIPEGYSVSREKKERFSLILESASTNQTSMYLCASSFPTSDTEQFFGPGTRLTVL.

This clonotype was detected only a few times. The chain joins TRBV12-3 or TRBV12-4 to TRBJ2-7, with D unclear. The CDR3 has 14 amino acids. The V end was cut by 2 bases, the J end by 1 base, with 9 bases between. The DNA for the CDR3 is TGTGCCAGCAGTTTATGGGCAGAGTCCTACGAGCAGTACTTC. Encoded protein: CASSLWAESYEQYF.

To note about this clonotype: A clone one base away is much larger, so this may be a read error. The CDR3 DNA reads as TGTGCCGGCAGTTTGGGTCGGGGGGTGAACACTGAAGCTTTCTTT. Protein sequence: CAGSLGRGVNTEAFF. This chain joins TRBV12-3 or TRBV12-4 and TRBJ1-1, with TRBD1 as a possible D gene (5 bases). The CDR3 loop spans 15 amino acids.

The chain joins TRBV5-1 to TRBJ2-1, with 8 bases identical to TRBD1. The germline CDR1 and CDR2 sequences are SGHRS and YFSETQ. There are 14 residues in the CDR3. V lost 4 bases, J lost 8 bases, and 8 bases stayed unmatched. The chain's CDR3 is CASSPRTGSDEQFF. CDR3 sequence (DNA): TGCGCCAGCAGCCCAAGGACAGGGTCGGATGAGCAGTTCTTC.

This clonotype was detected only a few times. V usage is TRBV7-2 and J usage is TRBJ1-2; the match to TRBD1 covers 10 bases. V lost 5 bases to trimming and J lost 10 bases; unmatched junction nucleotides: 13. The CDR3 has 15 residues. Germline loops: CDR1 SGHTA, CDR2 FQGNSA. The CDR3 protein is CASSMPSGTGVVYTF. As DNA, the CDR3 is TGTGCCAGCAGCATGCCTTCCGGGACAGGGGTCGTCTACACCTTC.

In the case of this clonotype: The junction and the germline gene differ at one end; a read error may be behind it. The chain has TRBV10-3 and TRBJ1-2; the match to TRBD1 covers 8 bases. Germline CDR1 and CDR2: ENHRY and SYGVKD. CDR3 length equals 13 residues. The chain's CDR3 is CVISVQGVYGYTF. The CDR3 nucleotides read TGTGTCATCAGTGTACAGGGGGTCTATGGCTACACCTTC.

The chain employs TRBV12-3 or TRBV12-4 and TRBJ2-1; possibly TRBD1 for D (6 bases). CDR3 length: 11 residues. Trimming left V 5 bases short and J 12 bases short, with 11 bases between. The CDR3 sequence: CASSPGTWQFF. CDR3 bases: TGTGCCAGCAGTCCCGGGACATGGCAGTTCTTC.

This chain joins TRBV20-1 and TRBJ2-5; either TRBD1 or TRBD2 may fit D (6 bases each). Trimming took 4 bases from V and 7 from J, leaving 13 bases between them. Germline lookup yields CDR1 DFQATT and CDR2 SNEGSKA (reference sequence). The CDR3 covers 12 residues. CDR3 amino acids: CSAKGGIGTQYF. As DNA, the CDR3 is TGCAGTGCTAAAGGGGGGATCGGGACCCAGTACTTC.

This clonotype turned up a few times. The rearrangement uses TRBV7-2 and TRBJ2-7; 7 bases are a match to TRBD1. The V segment lost 5 bases and the J segment 0 bases; nucleotides outside the gene matches: 16. From germline, CDR1 is SGHTA and CDR2 FQGNSA. The CDR3 consists of 18 residues. The CDR3 DNA reads as TGTGCCAGCAGCAAACCCCTGCTAAGGGACAGCTTCTCCTACGAGCAGTACTTC. This codes for CASSKPLLRDSFSYEQYF.

The rearrangement links TRBV6-2 or TRBV6-3 to TRBJ2-7, with 7 bases that match TRBD1. V shed 2 bases and J 1 base; nucleotides not matched to a gene: 8. CDR3 length: 16 amino acids. The germline V gene encodes CDR1 MNHEY and CDR2 SVGEGT. The DNA for the CDR3 is TGTGCCAGCAGTTACGGGACAGCCCGATCTTCCTACGAGCAGTACTTC. Amino acid sequence: CASSYGTARSSYEQYF.

The chain employs TRBV25-1 and TRBJ2-5; D remains ambiguous. In germline, CDR1 is MGHDK, CDR2 SYGVNS. The V end was cut by 3 bases, the J end by 2 bases, with 13 bases between. The CDR3 consists of 15 residues. The CDR3 loop is CASSDRETYQETQYF. The CDR3 bases are TGTGCCAGCAGTGATAGGGAAACCTATCAAGAGACCCAGTACTTC.

The chain links TRBV15 to TRBJ2-7; D perhaps matches TRBD2 (6 bases). TRBJ2-5 explains the end of the DNA better; the J call may be wrong. CDR3 length: 15 amino acids. CDR1 is LNHNV and CDR2 is YYDKDF in the germline V gene (reference sequence). This CDR3 reads CATSRDPGAEETQYF. CDR3 bases: TGTGCCACCAGCAGAGATCCGGGAGCCGAGGAGACCCAGTACTTC.